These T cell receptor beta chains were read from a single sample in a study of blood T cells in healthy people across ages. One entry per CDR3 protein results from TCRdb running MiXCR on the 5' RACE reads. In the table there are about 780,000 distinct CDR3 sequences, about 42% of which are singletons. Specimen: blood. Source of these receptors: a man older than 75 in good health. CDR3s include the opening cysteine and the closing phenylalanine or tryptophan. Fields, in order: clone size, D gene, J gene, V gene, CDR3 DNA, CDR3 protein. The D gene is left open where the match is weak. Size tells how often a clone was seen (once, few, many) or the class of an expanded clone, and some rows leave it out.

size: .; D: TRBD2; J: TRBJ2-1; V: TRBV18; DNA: TGTGCCAGCTCACCACCCCTAGCGGGAGTAGGGTCCTACAATGAGCAGTTCTTC; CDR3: CASSPPLAGVGSYNEQFF
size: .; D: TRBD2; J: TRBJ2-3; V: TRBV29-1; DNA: TGCAGCGGATGGACTAGCGGTAGCACAGATACGCAGTATTTT; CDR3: CSGWTSGSTDTQYF
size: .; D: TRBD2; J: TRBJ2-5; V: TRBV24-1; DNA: TGTGCCACCAGTGATCCGGGACGAGCGGGGCAAGAGACCCAGTACTTC; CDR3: CATSDPGRAGQETQYF
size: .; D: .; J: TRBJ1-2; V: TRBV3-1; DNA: TGTGCCAGCAGCCAAGCCTATCGCTACACCTTC; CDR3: CASSQAYRYTF
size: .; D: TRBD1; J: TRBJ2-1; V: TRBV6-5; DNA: TGTGCCAGCAGTTACGTTTCCGACAGGGTCCCCTACAATGAGCAGTTCTTC; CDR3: CASSYVSDRVPYNEQFF
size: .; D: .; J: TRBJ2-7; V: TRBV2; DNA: TGTGCCAGCAGACGTAGCTTAGGCAACGAGCAGTACTTC; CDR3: CASRRSLGNEQYF
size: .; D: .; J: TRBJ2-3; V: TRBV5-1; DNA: TGCGCCAGCAGCTTGGCCGCAGGGCGGGTCGCAGATACGCAGTATTTT; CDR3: CASSLAAGRVADTQYF
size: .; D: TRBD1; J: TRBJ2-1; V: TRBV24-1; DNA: TGTGCCACCAGTGACCCGACAGGGCCCAATGAGCAGTTCTTC; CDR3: CATSDPTGPNEQFF
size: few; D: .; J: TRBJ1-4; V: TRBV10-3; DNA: TGTGCCATCAGTGAGTCGGTGGGGGCCGGTGAAAAACTGTTTTTT; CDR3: CAISESVGAGEKLFF
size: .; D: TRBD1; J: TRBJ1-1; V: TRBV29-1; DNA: TGCAGCGTTGACTACTCGGACAGGGACGCTTTCTTT; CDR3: CSVDYSDRDAFF
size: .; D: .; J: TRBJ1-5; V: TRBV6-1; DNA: TGTCCCAGCAGTCTGGACGGCCGCGGTCATCAGCCCCAGCATTTT; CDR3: CPSSLDGRGHQPQHF
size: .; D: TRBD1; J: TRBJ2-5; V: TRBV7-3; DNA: TGTGCCAGCAGCTCGGGGACAGGCTACCTCCAAGAGACCCAGTACTTC; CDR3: CASSSGTGYLQETQYF
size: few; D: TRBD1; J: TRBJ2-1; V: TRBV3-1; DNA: TGTGCCAGCAGCCAAGCGGGCGGACAGGGGGCCAATGAGCAGTTCTTC; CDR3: CASSQAGGQGANEQFF
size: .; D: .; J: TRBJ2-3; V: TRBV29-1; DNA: TGCAGCGGTGGGGACGACACAGATACGCAGTATTTT; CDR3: CSGGDDTDTQYF
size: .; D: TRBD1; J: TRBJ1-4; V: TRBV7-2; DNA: TGTGCCAGCAGCTTTACAGGGGTTGAAAAACTGTTTTTT; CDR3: CASSFTGVEKLFF
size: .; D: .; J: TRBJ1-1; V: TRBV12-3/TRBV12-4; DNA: TGTGCCAGCAGGCCGACAGTGGGAGATAACACTGAAGCTTTCTTT; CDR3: CASRPTVGDNTEAFF
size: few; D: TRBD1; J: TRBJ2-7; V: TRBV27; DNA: TGTGCCAGCTCTAGGGACAGTATCTACGAGCAGTACTTC; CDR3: CASSRDSIYEQYF
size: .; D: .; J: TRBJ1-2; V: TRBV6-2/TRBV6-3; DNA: TGTGCCAGCACCGAGGACAGCAGCTATGGCTACACCTTC; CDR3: CASTEDSSYGYTF
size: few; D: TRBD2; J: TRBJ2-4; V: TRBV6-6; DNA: TGTGCCAGCAGCCGCCCGGGTCAGGGAGGGGCCAAAAACATTCAGTACTTC; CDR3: CASSRPGQGGAKNIQYF
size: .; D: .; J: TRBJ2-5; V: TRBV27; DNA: TGTGCCAGCAAGCAACAATCTGACAGGGAAGCGGGGACCCAGTACTTC; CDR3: CASKQQSDREAGTQYF
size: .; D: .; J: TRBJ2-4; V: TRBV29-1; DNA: TGCAGCGTATTAGGCGACATTCAGTACTTC; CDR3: CSVLGDIQYF
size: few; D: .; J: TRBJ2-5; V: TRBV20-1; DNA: TGCAGTGGAGGGTCGGGCGGAGGCGACAAAGAGACCCAGTACTTC; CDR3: CSGGSGGGDKETQYF
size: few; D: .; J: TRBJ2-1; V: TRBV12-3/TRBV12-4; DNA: TGTGCCAGCAGCTTAAAGACAGGAGCGTACAATGAGCAGTTCTTC; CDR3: CASSLKTGAYNEQFF
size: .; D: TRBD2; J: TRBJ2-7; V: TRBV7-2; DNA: TGTGCCAGCAGCTCTCAAGCGGGAACGGGATACGAGCAGTACTTC; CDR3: CASSSQAGTGYEQYF
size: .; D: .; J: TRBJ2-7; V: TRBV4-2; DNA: TGTGCCAGCAGCCACATAGGACAGCCCTACGAGCAGTACTTC; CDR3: CASSHIGQPYEQYF
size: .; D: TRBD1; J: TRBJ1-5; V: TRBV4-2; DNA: TGTGCCAGCGGCAAGGGACAGGGCAATCAGCCCCAGCATTTT; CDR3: CASGKGQGNQPQHF
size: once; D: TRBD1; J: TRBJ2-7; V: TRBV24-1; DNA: TGTGCCACCGGGCGAGGGGGCCCGACCTACGAGCAGTACTTC; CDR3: CATGRGGPTYEQYF
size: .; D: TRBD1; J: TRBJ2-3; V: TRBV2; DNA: TGTGCCAGTAATTACAGGGGCAGCACGGATACGCAGTATTTT; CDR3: CASNYRGSTDTQYF
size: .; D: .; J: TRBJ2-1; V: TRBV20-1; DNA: TGCGGTGCTAGAGTCCCGGGGAGGGGGGAGCAGTTCTTC; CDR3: CGARVPGRGEQFF
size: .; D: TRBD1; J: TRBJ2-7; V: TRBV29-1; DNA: TGCAGCGTTGGAGCCACAGGGGCCGCCCTCTACGAGCAGTACTTC; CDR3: CSVGATGAALYEQYF
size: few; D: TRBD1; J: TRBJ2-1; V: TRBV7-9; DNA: TGTGCCAGCAGCCTACCCCCGGGACAGGCCCGGGGCGGGCAGTTCTTC; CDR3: CASSLPPGQARGGQFF
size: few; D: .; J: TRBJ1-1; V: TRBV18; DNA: TGTGCCAGCAGCCCACAGGGGAACACTGAAGCTTTCTTT; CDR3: CASSPQGNTEAFF
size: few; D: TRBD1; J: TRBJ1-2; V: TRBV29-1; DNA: TGCAGCGTTGAAGAGCCGGGACAGGGAGATGGCTACACCTTC; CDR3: CSVEEPGQGDGYTF
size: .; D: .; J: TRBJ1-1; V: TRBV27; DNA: TGTGCCAGCAGCCGAATGTGGAGCGCTGAAGTTTTCTTT; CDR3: CASSRMWSAEVFF
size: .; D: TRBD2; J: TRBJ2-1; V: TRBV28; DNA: TGTGCCAGCGACCCCGGGACTAGCTCCTACAATGAGCAGTTCTTC; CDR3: CASDPGTSSYNEQFF
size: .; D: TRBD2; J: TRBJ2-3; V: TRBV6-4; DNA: TGTGCCAGCAGTAGCGGCGGGGGAGAGCCCACAGATACGCAGTATTTT; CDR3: CASSSGGGEPTDTQYF
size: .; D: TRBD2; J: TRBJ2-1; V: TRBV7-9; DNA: TGTGCCAGCAGCCCCATTAGCGGGAGAAGCAGGAATGAGCAGTTCTTC; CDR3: CASSPISGRSRNEQFF
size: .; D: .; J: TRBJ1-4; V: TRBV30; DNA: TGTGCCTGGACTCCCAATAGGGGCAGAGAAAAACTGTTTTTT; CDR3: CAWTPNRGREKLFF
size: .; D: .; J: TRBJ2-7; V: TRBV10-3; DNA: TGTGCCATCAGTGGGGACCCGGAGGCGGGCTACGAGCAGTACTTC; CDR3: CAISGDPEAGYEQYF